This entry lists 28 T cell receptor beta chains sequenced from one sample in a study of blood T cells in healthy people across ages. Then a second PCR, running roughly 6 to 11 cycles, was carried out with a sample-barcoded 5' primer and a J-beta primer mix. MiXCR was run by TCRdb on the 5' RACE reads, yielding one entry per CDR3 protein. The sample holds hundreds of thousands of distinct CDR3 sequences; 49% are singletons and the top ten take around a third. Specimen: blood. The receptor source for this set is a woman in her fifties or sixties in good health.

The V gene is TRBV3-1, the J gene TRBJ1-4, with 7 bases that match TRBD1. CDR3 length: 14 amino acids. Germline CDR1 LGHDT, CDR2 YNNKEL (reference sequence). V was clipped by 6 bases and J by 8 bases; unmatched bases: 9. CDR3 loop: CASSRRDSGEKLFF. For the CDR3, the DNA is TGTGCCAGCAGTCGAAGGGACAGCGGAGAAAAACTGTTTTTT.

The CDR3 DNA reads TGTGCCAGCAGGTGGACAGGGGAATACTATGGCTACACCTTC. It specifies CASRWTGEYYGYTF. The chain couples TRBV28 to TRBJ1-2, with 9 positions matching TRBD1. The J segment lost 3 bases and the V segment lost 6 bases, leaving 5 bases of the junction unmatched. The CDR3 length is 14 residues. Looked up from germline, CDR1 is MDHEN and CDR2 is SYDVKM.

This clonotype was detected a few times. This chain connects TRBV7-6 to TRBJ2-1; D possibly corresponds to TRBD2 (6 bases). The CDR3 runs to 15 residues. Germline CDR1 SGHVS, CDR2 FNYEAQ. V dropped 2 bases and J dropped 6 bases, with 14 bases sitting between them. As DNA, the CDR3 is TGTGCCAGCAGCTTAAAGCTCGGGGGTACCAATGAGCAGTTCTTC. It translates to CASSLKLGGTNEQFF.

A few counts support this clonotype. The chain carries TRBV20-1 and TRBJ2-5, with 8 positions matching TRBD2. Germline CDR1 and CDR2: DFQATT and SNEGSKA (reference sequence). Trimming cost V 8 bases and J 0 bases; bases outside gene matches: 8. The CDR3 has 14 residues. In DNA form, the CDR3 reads TGCAGTACAGCGGGAGCGGGGTACCAAGAGACCCAGTACTTC. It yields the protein CSTAGAGYQETQYF.

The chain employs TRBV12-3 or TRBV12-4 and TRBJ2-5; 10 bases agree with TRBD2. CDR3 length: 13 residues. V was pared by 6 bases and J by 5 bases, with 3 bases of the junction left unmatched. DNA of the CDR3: TGTGCCAGCAGCAATAGCGGGAGGGAGACCCAGTACTTC. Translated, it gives CASSNSGRETQYF.

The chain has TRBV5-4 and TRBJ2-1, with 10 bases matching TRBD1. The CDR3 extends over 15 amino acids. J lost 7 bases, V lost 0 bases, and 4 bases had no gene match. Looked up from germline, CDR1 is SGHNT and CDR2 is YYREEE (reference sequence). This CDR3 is CASSLGQGAGNEQFF. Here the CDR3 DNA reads TGTGCCAGCAGCTTGGGACAGGGGGCGGGGAATGAGCAGTTCTTC.

CDR3: CASSEALPSGSDNEQFF. The CDR3 DNA reads TGTGCCAGCAGCGAAGCACTGCCTAGCGGGAGTGATAATGAGCAGTTCTTC. The J gene is TRBJ2-1, the V gene TRBV6-4, with TRBD2 identical over 10 bases. The junction had 15 bases not matched to a gene; V was cut back by 6 bases and J by 7 bases. Germline assignment: CDR1 MRHNA and CDR2 SNTAGT. The CDR3 length is 17 residues.

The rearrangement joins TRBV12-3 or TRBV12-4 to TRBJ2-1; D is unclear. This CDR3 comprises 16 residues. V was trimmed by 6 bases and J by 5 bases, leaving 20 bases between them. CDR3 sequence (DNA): TGTGCCAGCAGATCTCACGGACCTAAGCTGAACAATGAGCAGTTCTTC. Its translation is CASRSHGPKLNNEQFF.

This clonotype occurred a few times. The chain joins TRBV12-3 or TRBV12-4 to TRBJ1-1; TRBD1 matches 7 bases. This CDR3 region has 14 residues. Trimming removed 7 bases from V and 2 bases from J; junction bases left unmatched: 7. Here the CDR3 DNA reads TGTGCCAGCACCACGACAGGGAACAACACTGAAGCTTTCTTT. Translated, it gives CASTTTGNNTEAFF.

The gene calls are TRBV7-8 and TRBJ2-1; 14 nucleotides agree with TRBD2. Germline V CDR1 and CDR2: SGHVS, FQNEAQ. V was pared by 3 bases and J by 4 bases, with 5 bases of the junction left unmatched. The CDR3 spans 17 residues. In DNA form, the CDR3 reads TGTGCCAGCAGCTTGGGGAGACTAGCGGGAGGGTACAATGAGCAGTTCTTC. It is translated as CASSLGRLAGGYNEQFF.

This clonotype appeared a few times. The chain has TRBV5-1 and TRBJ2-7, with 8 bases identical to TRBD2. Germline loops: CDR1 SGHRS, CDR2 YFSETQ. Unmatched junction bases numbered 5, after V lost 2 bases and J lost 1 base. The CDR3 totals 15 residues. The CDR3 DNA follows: TGCGCCAGCAGCTTATCGGGACTAGGTTCCTACGAGCAGTACTTC. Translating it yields CASSLSGLGSYEQYF.

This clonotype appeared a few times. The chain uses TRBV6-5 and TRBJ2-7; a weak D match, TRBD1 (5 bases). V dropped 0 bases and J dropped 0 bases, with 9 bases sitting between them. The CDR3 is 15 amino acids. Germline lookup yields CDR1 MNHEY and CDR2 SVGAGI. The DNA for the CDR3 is TGTGCCAGCAGTTACTCGACAGCGAGCTCCTACGAGCAGTACTTC. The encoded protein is CASSYSTASSYEQYF.

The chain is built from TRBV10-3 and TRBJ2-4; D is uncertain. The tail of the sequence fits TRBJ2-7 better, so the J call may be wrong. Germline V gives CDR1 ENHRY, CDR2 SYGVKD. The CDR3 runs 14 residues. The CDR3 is CAISESVHGHEQYF. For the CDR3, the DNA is TGTGCCATCAGTGAGTCCGTTCACGGCCACGAGCAGTACTTC.

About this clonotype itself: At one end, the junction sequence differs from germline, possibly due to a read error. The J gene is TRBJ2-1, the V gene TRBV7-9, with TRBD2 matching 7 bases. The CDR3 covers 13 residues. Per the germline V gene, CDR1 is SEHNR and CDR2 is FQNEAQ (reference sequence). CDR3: CTSSTAGDNEQFF. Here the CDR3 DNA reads TGTACCAGCAGCACCGCGGGGGACAATGAGCAGTTCTTC.

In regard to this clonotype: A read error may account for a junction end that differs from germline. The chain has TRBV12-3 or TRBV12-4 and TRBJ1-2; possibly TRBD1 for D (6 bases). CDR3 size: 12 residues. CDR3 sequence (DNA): TGTGCCAGCACCCGGACAGTTTATGGCCACACCTTT. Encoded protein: CASTRTVYGHTF.

The CDR3 reads CASSYRDRASYEQYF. In DNA, the CDR3 is TGTGCCAGCAGTTACCGGGACAGGGCATCCTACGAGCAGTACTTC. The chain recombines TRBV27 with TRBJ2-7; 9 nucleotides line up with TRBD1. V shed 4 bases, J shed 1 base, and the junction held 5 bases outside the gene matches. Germline assignment: CDR1 MNHEY and CDR2 SMNVEV (reference sequence). The CDR3 runs to 15 residues.

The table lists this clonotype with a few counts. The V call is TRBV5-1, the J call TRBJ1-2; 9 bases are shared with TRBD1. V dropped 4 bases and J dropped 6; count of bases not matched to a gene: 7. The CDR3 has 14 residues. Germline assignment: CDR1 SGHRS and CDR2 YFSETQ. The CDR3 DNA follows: TGCGCCAGCAGCCGGGGACAGGGACTGGATGGCTACACCTTC. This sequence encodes CASSRGQGLDGYTF.

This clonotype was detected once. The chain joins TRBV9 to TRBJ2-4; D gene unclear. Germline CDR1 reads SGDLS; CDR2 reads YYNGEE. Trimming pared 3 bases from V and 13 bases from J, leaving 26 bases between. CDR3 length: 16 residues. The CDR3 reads CASSERSQPQYNEQYF. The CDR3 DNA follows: TGTGCCAGCAGCGAGAGGTCTCAACCGCAGTACAATGAGCAGTACTTC.

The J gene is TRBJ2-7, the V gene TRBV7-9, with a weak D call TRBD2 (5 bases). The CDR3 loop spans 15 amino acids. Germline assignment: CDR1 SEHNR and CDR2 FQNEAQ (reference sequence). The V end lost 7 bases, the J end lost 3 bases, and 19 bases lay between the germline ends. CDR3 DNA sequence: TGTGCCAGCAACCCCGGGTCGGGGAACCGCTACGAGCAGTACTTC. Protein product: CASNPGSGNRYEQYF.

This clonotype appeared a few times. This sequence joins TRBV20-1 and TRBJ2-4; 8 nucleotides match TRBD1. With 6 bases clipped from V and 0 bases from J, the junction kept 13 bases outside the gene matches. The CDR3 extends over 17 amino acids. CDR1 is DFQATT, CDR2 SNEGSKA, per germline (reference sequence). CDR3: CSAIPGQAILAKNIQYF. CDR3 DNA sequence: TGCAGTGCAATCCCGGGACAGGCCATTCTAGCCAAAAACATTCAGTACTTC.

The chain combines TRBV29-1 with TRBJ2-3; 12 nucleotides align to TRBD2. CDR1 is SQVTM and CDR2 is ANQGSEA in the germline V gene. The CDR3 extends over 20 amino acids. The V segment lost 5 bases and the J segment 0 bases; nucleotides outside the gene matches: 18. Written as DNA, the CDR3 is TGCAGCGTTAAGCAGCCGGGACTAGCGGGCATCGCATCTAGCACAGATACGCAGTATTTT. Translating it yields CSVKQPGLAGIASSTDTQYF.

CDR3 sequence reads: CSVIKGSSTDTQYF. In nucleotides, the CDR3 is TGCAGCGTTATCAAGGGCAGTAGCACAGATACGCAGTATTTT. This rearrangement joins TRBV29-1 to TRBJ2-3; unclear D gene. CDR1 is SQVTM and CDR2 is ANQGSEA in the germline V gene. This CDR3 contains 14 residues. V was cut by 5 bases and J by 0 bases, with 12 bases left in between.

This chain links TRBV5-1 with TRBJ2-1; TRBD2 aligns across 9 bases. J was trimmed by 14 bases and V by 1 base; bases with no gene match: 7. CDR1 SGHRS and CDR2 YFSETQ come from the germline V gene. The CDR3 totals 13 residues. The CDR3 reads CASSLRASGMKFF. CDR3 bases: TGCGCCAGCAGCTTGCGGGCTAGCGGGATGAAGTTCTTC.

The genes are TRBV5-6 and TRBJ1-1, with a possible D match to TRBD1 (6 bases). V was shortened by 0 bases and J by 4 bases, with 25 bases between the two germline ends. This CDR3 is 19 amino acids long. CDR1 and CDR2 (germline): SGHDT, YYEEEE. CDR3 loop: CASSLGISGARGARTEAFF. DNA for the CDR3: TGTGCCAGCAGCTTGGGGATTTCGGGGGCCAGGGGAGCCCGCACTGAAGCTTTCTTT.

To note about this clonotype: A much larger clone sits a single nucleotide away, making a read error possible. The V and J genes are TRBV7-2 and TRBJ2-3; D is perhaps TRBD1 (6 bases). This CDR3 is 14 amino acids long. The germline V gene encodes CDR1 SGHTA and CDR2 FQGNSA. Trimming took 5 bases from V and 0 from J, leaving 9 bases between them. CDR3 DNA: TGTGCCAGCAGCCCACAGGGTAGCACAGATACGCAGTATTTT. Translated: CASSPQGSTDTQYF.

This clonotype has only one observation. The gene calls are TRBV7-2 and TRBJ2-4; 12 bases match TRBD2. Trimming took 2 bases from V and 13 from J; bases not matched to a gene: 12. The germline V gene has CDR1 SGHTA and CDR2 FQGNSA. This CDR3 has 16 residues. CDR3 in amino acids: CASSLLTSGGFRGQYF. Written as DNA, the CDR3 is TGTGCCAGCAGCTTACTGACTAGCGGGGGATTTAGGGGGCAGTACTTC.

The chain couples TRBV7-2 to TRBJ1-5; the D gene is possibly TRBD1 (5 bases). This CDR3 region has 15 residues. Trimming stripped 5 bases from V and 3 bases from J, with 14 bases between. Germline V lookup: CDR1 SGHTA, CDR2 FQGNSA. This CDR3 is CASSANMGDNQPQHF. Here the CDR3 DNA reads TGTGCCAGCAGCGCCAACATGGGGGACAATCAGCCCCAGCATTTT.

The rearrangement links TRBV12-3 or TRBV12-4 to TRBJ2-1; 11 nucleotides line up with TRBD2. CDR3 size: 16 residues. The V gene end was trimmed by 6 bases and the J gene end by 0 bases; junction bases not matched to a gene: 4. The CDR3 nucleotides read TGTGCCAGCAGAGCTACTAGCGGGAGCTCCTACAATGAGCAGTTCTTC. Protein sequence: CASRATSGSSYNEQFF.